This paragraph reports one T cell receptor (beta chain). Its target is not known. CDR3 length equals 15 residues. Germline CDR1 ENHRY, CDR2 SYGVKD. The V end lost 0 bases, the J end lost 6 bases, and 13 bases lay between the germline ends. These data are taken from a study of siplizumab effects on memory and regulatory T cells. Overall study findings and caveats: Siplizumab produced a significant reduction in alloreactive sequences that were traceable to unstimulated CD4+ memory cells. Naive T cell populations appeared to exhibit greater diversity than memory cells and appeared to be major alloresponse contributors. Siplizumab cultures yielded proliferating Tregs whose suppressive function was not confirmed.

Assayed TCR templates numbered roughly 100,000 for each sample. The method was immunoSEQ multiplex PCR; TCRdb's version includes in-frame clones alone and lacks a portion of them. This sample carries 100,000 or so clones, more than 90% of them seen once, and the ten largest clones take 2.6%. The clonotype was recovered from a human donor in good health. Some clones in this sample may be carry-over from other donors' samples. The chain links TRBV10-3 to TRBJ2-3; TRBD2 is a possible D gene (5 bases). Sequenced: CD4+ T cells sorted from blood. The CDR3 protein is CAISESRLLGDTQYF. The DNA of the CDR3 is TGTGCCATCAGTGAGTCAAGACTATTGGGGGATACGCAGTATTTT.